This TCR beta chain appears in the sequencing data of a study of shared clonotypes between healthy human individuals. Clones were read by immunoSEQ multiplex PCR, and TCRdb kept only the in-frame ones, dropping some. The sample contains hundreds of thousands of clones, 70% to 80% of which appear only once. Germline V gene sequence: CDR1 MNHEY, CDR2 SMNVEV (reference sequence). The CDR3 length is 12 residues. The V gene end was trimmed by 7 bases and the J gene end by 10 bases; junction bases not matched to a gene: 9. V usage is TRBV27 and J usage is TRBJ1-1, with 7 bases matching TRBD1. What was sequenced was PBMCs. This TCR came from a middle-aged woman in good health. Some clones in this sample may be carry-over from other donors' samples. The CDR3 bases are TGTGCCAGCAAGACCTACAGGGGACCAGCTTTCTTT. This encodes CASKTYRGPAFF.